This TCR beta chain is from a study of human T cells and chemical hapten exposure (dated by TCRdb to the early 2020s). Regarding the study in general: For sensitization, 2% DPC in acetone was applied to a 2 cm by 2 cm area of upper inner arm skin. Throughout the approximately 22-week study period, patients were also given weekly therapeutic DPC doses on the scalp. The libraries were sequenced as a pool, and the TCR yield per sample differed mostly because of small variations in library volumes within the pool. The study tracked peripheral blood TCR repertoire changes in vivo during primary and secondary sensitization to the hapten diphenylcyclopropenone (DPC) in alopecia patients. Patient blood was sampled pre-sensitization (week 0) and at 2, 6 and about 24 weeks after DPC sensitization. Most of the patients in the cohort were female, and the cohort covered alopecia areata with under or over 50% scalp involvement, alopecia totalis and alopecia universalis. Patch testing was done on the upper back using Finn chambers containing 0.01% DPC, and results were scored after 6 days according to International Contact Dermatitis Research Group standards. About 30 alopecia patients provided blood for TCR sequencing at one to four time points (pre-sensitization, 2, 6 and 24 weeks).

The library was generated by RACE. Sequencing relied on a NextSeq 500. During library preparation, unique molecular identifiers were attached to individual cDNA molecules so that TCRs could be counted quantitatively and reproducibly. Each blood RNA sample was used to sequence both TCR alpha and TCR beta chains. Processing in the source paper ran as follows. Samples had a median of approximately 96,000 TCRs, with a range from about 23,224 to 700,000. V, J and CDR3 annotation of the TCR reads was performed with the Decombinator software suite. For the PS versus PT1 abundance plots, all samples were subsampled to the same number of TCRs (28,000). TCRs were defined as expanded if absent before sensitization and observed at least eight times at the 2-week time point. TCRdb itself trimmed the public reads at Q25 with fastp, ran MiXCR and retained productive beta chains. All rows with the same CDR3 protein become a single entry with the most common DNA and genes. The V and J calls come from TCRdb's annotation, not from the publication. Counted in this sample were some 170,000 distinct CDR3 sequences; about a quarter of them appeared once. The ten biggest clones cover 2.1% of the sample.

The CDR3 goes from the cysteine to the phenylalanine over 16 residues. Of the read, only the CDR3 DNA is kept; its 48 bases are in frame from base 1. V is clipped by 6 bases and J by 7 bases, and the sequence between their germline boundaries is 23 bases long. The germline V gene sets CDR1 to SGHTA and CDR2 to FQGNSA. Concerning this clonotype itself: Its cognate antigen has yet to be identified. No base quality information exists; no much larger clone differs at one position.

General findings and caveats noted by the study authors: After repeated subsampling, the strength of the expansion versus patch-test correlation and the threshold at which it became significant changed. The number of TCRs above 1 in 1000 frequency did not change with DPC sensitization; there was no evidence of global repertoire structure alterations. Patch test score correlated positively with the number of PT1 expanded TCRs, reaching significance at thresholds 8, 16 and 32 but not at 4. Compared with pre-sensitization or healthy control sets, expanded TCRs formed significantly more large CDR3 similarity clusters, which is consistent with antigen-driven responses. Because every patient had alopecia, a presumed autoimmune disease, the patients' immune response might differ from that of healthy individuals.

The time point label on this specimen signifies: patch test 3, about 24 weeks after DPC sensitization. The treatment or condition label for this specimen denotes: therapeutic diphenylcyclopropenone sensitization with weekly scalp DPC. At each patch-test visit, blood was drawn before the patch test was applied. Patients were considered eligible if aged 18 to 70, diagnosed with alopecia and deemed suitable for DPC therapy, and patients were excluded if pregnant. Total RNA was isolated from unfractionated whole blood collected in Tempus Blood RNA tubes. The TCR comes from a woman younger than 30 with alopecia areata. Some clones in this sample may be carry-over from other donors' samples. The chain is assembled from TRBV7-2 and TRBJ2-3, with no confidently assigned D gene. The specimen was whole blood, collected in connection with sensitization to the hapten diphenylcyclopropenone (DPC). The nucleotides are TGTGCCAGCAGTCTAAGAGGTACGGGCCTCGTAAATACGCAGTATTTT. It translates as CASSLRGTGLVNTQYF.